This is a list of T cell receptor beta chains from one sample in a study of STAT3 mutations in large granular lymphocyte leukemia. TCRdb's table, derived via immunoSEQ multiplex PCR, lists solely in-frame clones and lacks some. The table has 25,000 to 30,000 clones, roughly 80% seen once. The sequenced material came from peripheral blood mononuclear cells. These receptors were taken from a woman in her 50s with T-cell large granular lymphocyte leukemia. Some clones in this sample may be carry-over from other donors' samples. Both conserved end residues are part of each CDR3. The D gene is left open where the match is weak. Not every row has a clone size; where given, it reads once, few, many or a size class.

v_call,d_call,j_call,clone_size,cdr3_nt,cdr3_aa
TRBV18,TRBD2,TRBJ2-1,once,TGTGCCAGCTCTCCACGGGGGGATGAGCAGTTCTTC,CASSPRGDEQFF
TRBV5-1,TRBD1,TRBJ2-1,NA,TGCGCCAGCAGCACAGGACAGGTGAATGAGCAGTTCTTC,CASSTGQVNEQFF
TRBV9,TRBD2,TRBJ2-3,NA,TGTGCCAGCAGCGTACTCGGGGCAGCGGGAGTGACAGATACGCAGTATTTT,CASSVLGAAGVTDTQYF
TRBV4-3,TRBD1,TRBJ2-7,NA,TGCGCCAGCAGCCAAGAAACAGGGGGCTACGAGCAGTACTTC,CASSQETGGYEQYF
TRBV5-1,NA,TRBJ2-7,few,TGCGCCAGCAGCTGGGGAGGACAGTCCTACGAGCAGTACTTC,CASSWGGQSYEQYF
TRBV7-2,NA,TRBJ1-2,NA,TGTGCCAGCAGCTTAGGCCAGGGGACCTATGGCTACACCTTC,CASSLGQGTYGYTF
TRBV29-1,NA,TRBJ1-4,NA,TGCAGCGTTACGTCCCGCCGGGGTGAAAAACTGTTTTTT,CSVTSRRGEKLFF
TRBV5-1,NA,TRBJ1-1,NA,TGCGCCAGCAGCTTCTCTCGGGCCCTGAACACTGAAGCTTTCTTT,CASSFSRALNTEAFF
TRBV6-6,NA,TRBJ2-7,NA,TGTGCCAGCAGTTCCGAGAGCTCCTACGAGCAGTACTTC,CASSSESSYEQYF
TRBV5-4,NA,TRBJ2-5,NA,TGTGCCAGCAGCTCCATTATGGGGGGCGCAGAGACCCAGTACTTC,CASSSIMGGAETQYF
TRBV7-8,NA,TRBJ1-4,NA,TGTGCCAGCAGCTTATACTCCACCGTAAAACTGTTTTTT,CASSLYSTVKLFF
TRBV5-5,NA,TRBJ2-7,NA,TGTGCCAGCAGCCAGACTGGGAGCGAGCAGTACTTC,CASSQTGSEQYF
TRBV5-5,NA,TRBJ2-5,few,TGTGCCAGCAGCTTGTTCTCAGAAACCCAGTACTTC,CASSLFSETQYF
TRBV6-6,NA,TRBJ1-1,once,TGTGCCAGCAGTTATCGGGGGACCACTGAAGCTTTCTTT,CASSYRGTTEAFF
TRBV7-9,TRBD1,TRBJ2-5,NA,TGTGCCAGCAGCTTAATCGCACAGGGGAAAGAGACCCAGTACTTC,CASSLIAQGKETQYF
TRBV5-4,NA,TRBJ2-5,NA,TGTGCCAGCAGCTTGGCCGGTATTGGGGGCGAGACCCAGTACTTC,CASSLAGIGGETQYF
TRBV5-1,TRBD1,TRBJ2-3,NA,TGCGCCAGCAGCCCGGGACAGGGGGCAGATACGCAGTATTTT,CASSPGQGADTQYF
TRBV29-1,TRBD1,TRBJ2-7,NA,TGCAGCACCTCCGGGACAGGGGTGTACGAGCAGTACTTC,CSTSGTGVYEQYF
TRBV13,TRBD2,TRBJ2-2,NA,TGTGCCAGCAGGCAAGCGGGGGGCCCCACCGGGGAGCTGTTTTTT,CASRQAGGPTGELFF
TRBV19,TRBD1,TRBJ1-2,NA,TGTGCCAGTGACCGGACAGGGACTGATAACTATGGCTACACCTTC,CASDRTGTDNYGYTF
TRBV14,NA,TRBJ1-2,NA,TGTGCCAGCAGCCAAGGAGTGAGGATACTCGAATATGGCTACACCTTC,CASSQGVRILEYGYTF
TRBV30,TRBD1,TRBJ1-2,NA,TGTGCCTGGGGGGGACAGGGCTCTGGCTACACCTTC,CAWGGQGSGYTF
TRBV5-5,NA,TRBJ2-7,once,TGTGCCAGCAGCCCGTTTCTTGGCGAGCAGTACTTC,CASSPFLGEQYF
TRBV10-2,NA,TRBJ2-5,NA,TGCGCCAGCAGTGAATCGCGCATGCCAGAGACCCAGTACTTC,CASSESRMPETQYF
TRBV20-1,NA,TRBJ2-7,NA,TGCAGTGCTAGTGTCCGGTACGAGCAGTACTTC,CSASVRYEQYF
TRBV27,NA,TRBJ1-5,NA,TGTGCCAGCAGTGAGAGGGGGAATCAGCCCCAGCATTTT,CASSERGNQPQHF
TRBV19,NA,TRBJ1-2,NA,TGTGCCAGTAGTATAGGGGCCCAGGCCTATGGCTACACCTTC,CASSIGAQAYGYTF
TRBV28,NA,TRBJ1-1,few,TGTGCCGGTAGTGGGGGCTGGGACACTGAAGCTTTCTTT,CAGSGGWDTEAFF
TRBV18,NA,TRBJ2-7,few,TGTGCCAGCTCACACTATCAGGGGTTCGAGCAGTACTTC,CASSHYQGFEQYF
TRBV6-5,NA,TRBJ2-3,NA,TGTGCCAGCAGTGGCCCCCCTAGCACAGATACGCAGTATTTT,CASSGPPSTDTQYF
TRBV15,NA,TRBJ2-7,NA,TGTGCCACCAGCAGGGAGACCAAGGGAGGAAATGGCGAGCAGTACTTC,CATSRETKGGNGEQYF
TRBV5-1,TRBD2,TRBJ2-2,few,TGCGCCAGCAGCCTCGGACTAGCGGGAGGACCCACCGGGGAGCTGTTTTTT,CASSLGLAGGPTGELFF
TRBV15,NA,TRBJ2-5,NA,TGTGCCACCAGCAGAGTCCCCCGGGAGACCCAGTACTTC,CATSRVPRETQYF
TRBV5-1,NA,TRBJ1-1,once,TGCGCCAGCATCCCTCCAGGACGTCATGTGGGCACTGAAGCTTTCTTT,CASIPPGRHVGTEAFF
TRBV7-2,TRBD2,TRBJ2-1,NA,TGTGCCAGCAGCCCCTCCGGGACTAGACTGGTAGATGAGCAGTTCTTC,CASSPSGTRLVDEQFF
TRBV6-5,NA,TRBJ2-5,NA,TGTGCCAGCAGTTATGTAGGGATCCAAGAGACCCAGTACTTC,CASSYVGIQETQYF
TRBV6-1,NA,TRBJ1-1,few,TGTGCCAGCACTAAACAGGGTAGCACTGAAGCTTTCTTT,CASTKQGSTEAFF
TRBV18,TRBD1,TRBJ1-2,NA,TGTGCCAGCTCACCGACAGGGAATGGCTACACCTTC,CASSPTGNGYTF
TRBV27,NA,TRBJ2-2,NA,TGTGCCAGCAGTCCAATGGGACGGCTCTTTAGAGAGCTGTTTTTT,CASSPMGRLFRELFF
TRBV7-9,NA,TRBJ2-2,once,TGTGCCAGCAGCCCGGGTTGGCCCGGGGAGCTGTTTTTT,CASSPGWPGELFF
TRBV7-2,NA,TRBJ2-5,few,TGTGCCAGCACCAAAGGACACTACACTCAAGAGACCCAGTACTTC,CASTKGHYTQETQYF
TRBV7-9,TRBD1,TRBJ2-7,NA,TGTGCCAGCAGCGCACGGACAGGGAACTACGAGCAGTACTTC,CASSARTGNYEQYF
TRBV7-9,TRBD1,TRBJ1-1,NA,TGTGCCAGCAGCTTCGCCGGGACAGGCCTCACTGAAGCTTTCTTT,CASSFAGTGLTEAFF
TRBV18,NA,TRBJ1-3,few,TGTGCCAGCTCCCTCGTCGTCGAGGGAAACACCATATATTTT,CASSLVVEGNTIYF
TRBV6-6,NA,TRBJ2-7,once,TGTGCCAGCAGTCCCGGGACAAGGCGAGAAAATCTGTACTTC,CASSPGTRRENLYF
TRBV7-2,NA,TRBJ1-4,NA,TGTGCCAGCAGCTTAAATCAGTTGGGCAATGAAAAACTGTTTTTT,CASSLNQLGNEKLFF
TRBV19,NA,TRBJ1-5,few,TGTGCCAGTAGTATATCCTCTGTACAGGACAATCAGCCCCAGCATTTT,CASSISSVQDNQPQHF
TRBV7-9,NA,TRBJ2-1,NA,TGTGCCAGCAGCTTACTAGTCAATGAGCAGTTCTTC,CASSLLVNEQFF
TRBV2,NA,TRBJ1-1,NA,TGTGCCAGCAGCGCTGGGAAGCCAGGAGCTTTCTTT,CASSAGKPGAFF